The clone carrying this TCR beta chain was observed a few times. What it binds is unknown. The data were produced by immunoSEQ multiplex PCR, yet TCRdb's version contains in-frame clones alone and is incomplete. The repertoire holds some 54,000 clones, with 80% as singletons. The data stem from a study of T cells in localized non-small cell lung cancer. Study-level points and caveats: Compared with tumor, uninvolved adjacent lung displayed greater T cell clonality, ranking highest overall.

J lost 2 bases, V lost 0 bases, and 15 bases had no gene match. Germline V gene sequence: CDR1 LNHNV, CDR2 YYDKDF (reference sequence). The CDR3 runs to 19 residues. Sequences were derived from PBMCs, sampled before any cancer treatment. The chain combines TRBV15 with TRBJ2-7, with 8 bases aligning to TRBD1. The TCR sequence derives from a woman aged 40-70 years with stage II lung adenocarcinoma. CDR3: CATSRDHVSPGQVTYEQYF. CDR3 in DNA: TGTGCCACCAGCAGAGATCACGTAAGCCCGGGACAGGTGACCTACGAGCAGTACTTC.